This T cell receptor beta chain was captured by sequencing in a study of lymphopenia after photon versus proton radiotherapy. Study observations and caveats: After the lymphocyte nadir, photon-treated repertoires showed oligoclonal expansion, especially of CD8+ Temra cells. Under photons, naive T cells and diversity fell while effector/memory populations rose.

Deletions cut 4 bases from V and 6 bases from J, with 16 bases between. The length of the CDR3 is 14 residues. Germline V CDR1 and CDR2: SGDLS, YYNGEE. Concerning this clone: What it binds is not known.

Profiling relied on immunoSEQ multiplex PCR, and the TCRdb table lists in-frame clones only, not all of them. The data hold about 20,000 clones, with about nine tenths observed a single time. This clonotype was obtained from a woman between 65 and 79 years old with pancreatic cancer. Some clones in this sample may be carry-over from other donors' samples. The starting material was peripheral blood, obtained from a patient treated with proton-based radiotherapy. The V and J genes are TRBV9 and TRBJ1-1; D is undetermined. CDR3 nucleotides: TGTGCCAGCAGCCCACAGAACTCATTATCTGAAGCTTTCTTT. This gives the protein CASSPQNSLSEAFF.